A selection of T cell receptor beta chains follows, all from one sample in a study of preoperative IRX-2 immunotherapy in early breast cancer. Some clones are missing from TCRdb's copy, which holds only in-frame ones; the method was immunoSEQ multiplex PCR. Of about 23,000 clones in the sample, approximately 95% were seen once. The material sequenced was tumor tissue, taken after IRX-2 immunotherapy. The receptors originated from a human donor with breast cancer. Both conserved end residues are part of each CDR3. The order of the fields is D gene, clone size, J gene, V gene, CDR3 protein, CDR3 DNA. The D gene is left open where the match is weak. Not every row has a clone size; where given, it reads once, few, many or a size class.

d_call: -; clone_size: -; j_call: TRBJ2-3; v_call: TRBV28; cdr3_aa: CASRRELTDTQYF; cdr3_nt: TGTGCCAGCAGGCGGGAACTCACAGATACGCAGTATTTT
d_call: -; clone_size: -; j_call: TRBJ1-3; v_call: TRBV28; cdr3_aa: CASSPPQRTSGNTIYF; cdr3_nt: TGTGCCAGCAGCCCTCCTCAGAGGACCTCTGGAAACACCATATATTTT
d_call: -; clone_size: -; j_call: TRBJ1-6; v_call: TRBV10-2; cdr3_aa: CATTGIHNSPLHF; cdr3_nt: TGCGCCACCACAGGTATCCATAATTCACCCCTCCACTTT
d_call: TRBD2; clone_size: -; j_call: TRBJ2-2; v_call: TRBV9; cdr3_aa: CASSHGRAGGTGELFF; cdr3_nt: TGTGCCAGTAGTCACGGGAGGGCCGGTGGCACCGGGGAGCTGTTTTTT
d_call: -; clone_size: once; j_call: TRBJ2-2; v_call: TRBV7-3; cdr3_aa: CASSLRDTGELFF; cdr3_nt: TGTGCCAGCAGTCTCCGGGACACCGGGGAGCTGTTTTTT
d_call: -; clone_size: -; j_call: TRBJ1-2; v_call: TRBV9; cdr3_aa: CASSVVDNYGYTF; cdr3_nt: TGTGCCAGCAGCGTAGTCGACAACTATGGCTACACCTTC
d_call: -; clone_size: once; j_call: TRBJ1-5; v_call: TRBV19; cdr3_aa: CASGPESNQPQHF; cdr3_nt: TGTGCCAGCGGGCCGGAGAGCAATCAGCCCCAGCATTTT
d_call: TRBD1; clone_size: -; j_call: TRBJ1-1; v_call: TRBV12-5; cdr3_aa: CASGLGQGNTEAFF; cdr3_nt: TGTGCTAGTGGTTTGGGACAGGGAAACACTGAAGCTTTCTTT
d_call: TRBD2; clone_size: -; j_call: TRBJ2-7; v_call: TRBV6-5; cdr3_aa: CASSATSGRAGEQYF; cdr3_nt: TGTGCCAGCAGTGCGACTAGCGGGAGGGCCGGCGAGCAGTACTTC
d_call: -; clone_size: -; j_call: TRBJ2-6; v_call: TRBV6-5; cdr3_aa: CASSYSLAGANVLTF; cdr3_nt: TGTGCCAGCAGTTACTCTCTAGCTGGGGCCAACGTCCTGACTTTC
d_call: TRBD2; clone_size: -; j_call: TRBJ2-3; v_call: TRBV18; cdr3_aa: CASSPGTSGSKTDTQYF; cdr3_nt: TGTGCCAGCTCACCAGGGACTAGCGGGAGTAAGACAGATACGCAGTATTTT
d_call: -; clone_size: -; j_call: TRBJ2-2; v_call: TRBV14; cdr3_aa: CASRRAGELFF; cdr3_nt: TGTGCCAGCCGGAGAGCGGGGGAGCTGTTTTTT
d_call: -; clone_size: -; j_call: TRBJ2-3; v_call: TRBV6-5; cdr3_aa: CASSYWDTQYF; cdr3_nt: TGTGCCAGCAGTTACTGGGATACGCAGTATTTT
d_call: -; clone_size: -; j_call: TRBJ2-5; v_call: TRBV5-1; cdr3_aa: CASSHEETQYF; cdr3_nt: TGCGCCAGCAGCCATGAAGAGACCCAGTACTTC
d_call: TRBD1; clone_size: -; j_call: TRBJ1-4; v_call: TRBV19; cdr3_aa: CATHSRGVDEKLFF; cdr3_nt: TGTGCTACTCACTCCAGGGGGGTTGATGAAAAACTGTTTTTT
d_call: -; clone_size: -; j_call: TRBJ1-5; v_call: TRBV19; cdr3_aa: CASTGGGSDQPQHF; cdr3_nt: TGTGCCAGTACCGGCGGGGGCTCTGATCAGCCCCAGCATTTT
d_call: TRBD2; clone_size: -; j_call: TRBJ2-7; v_call: TRBV7-3; cdr3_aa: CASSLGLAGADEQYF; cdr3_nt: TGTGCCAGCAGCTTGGGACTAGCGGGGGCGGACGAGCAGTACTTC
d_call: -; clone_size: -; j_call: TRBJ2-7; v_call: TRBV27; cdr3_aa: CASSPGASRREQYF; cdr3_nt: TGTGCCAGCAGTCCCGGGGCGTCCCGCCGCGAGCAGTACTTC
d_call: -; clone_size: -; j_call: TRBJ2-7; v_call: TRBV5-1; cdr3_aa: CASSLSVTYEQYF; cdr3_nt: TGCGCCAGCAGCTTGTCGGTTACCTACGAGCAGTACTTC
d_call: -; clone_size: -; j_call: TRBJ1-1; v_call: TRBV19; cdr3_aa: CASSIRSGAGTEAFF; cdr3_nt: TGTGCCAGTAGTATAAGATCGGGGGCGGGCACTGAAGCTTTCTTT
d_call: -; clone_size: -; j_call: TRBJ2-3; v_call: TRBV20-1; cdr3_aa: CSAWITDTQYF; cdr3_nt: TGCAGTGCTTGGATCACAGATACGCAGTATTTT
d_call: -; clone_size: -; j_call: TRBJ2-1; v_call: TRBV4-1; cdr3_aa: CASSQDSRRSSYNEQFF; cdr3_nt: TGCGCCAGCAGCCAAGATTCCCGGAGAAGCTCCTACAATGAGCAGTTCTTC
d_call: -; clone_size: -; j_call: TRBJ1-2; v_call: TRBV20-1; cdr3_aa: CSAGLTIF; cdr3_nt: TGCAGTGCCGGATTAACAATCTTC
d_call: TRBD2; clone_size: -; j_call: TRBJ2-2; v_call: TRBV11-2; cdr3_aa: CASSPGLAGTGELFF; cdr3_nt: TGTGCCAGCAGCCCCGGACTAGCGGGTACCGGGGAGCTGTTTTTT
d_call: -; clone_size: -; j_call: TRBJ2-7; v_call: TRBV19; cdr3_aa: CASSIVGKSSYEQYF; cdr3_nt: TGTGCCAGTAGTATAGTGGGTAAGAGCTCCTACGAGCAGTACTTC
d_call: -; clone_size: -; j_call: TRBJ1-2; v_call: TRBV19; cdr3_aa: CASSLRQSRNYGYTF; cdr3_nt: TGTGCCAGTAGTCTACGACAGTCCCGAAACTATGGCTACACCTTC
d_call: TRBD2; clone_size: -; j_call: TRBJ2-7; v_call: TRBV15; cdr3_aa: CATSGGGAHEQYF; cdr3_nt: TGTGCCACCAGCGGCGGGGGGGCCCACGAGCAGTACTTC
d_call: TRBD1; clone_size: -; j_call: TRBJ1-3; v_call: TRBV7-2; cdr3_aa: CASSLVGTALSGNTIYF; cdr3_nt: TGTGCCAGCAGCTTAGTGGGGACAGCCCTCTCTGGAAACACCATATATTTT
d_call: TRBD1; clone_size: -; j_call: TRBJ1-1; v_call: TRBV29-1; cdr3_aa: CSVKQGGDTEAFF; cdr3_nt: TGCAGCGTCAAGCAGGGGGGGGACACTGAAGCTTTCTTT
d_call: -; clone_size: -; j_call: TRBJ2-1; v_call: TRBV7-2; cdr3_aa: CASSLSGRQGSTNEQFF; cdr3_nt: TGTGCCAGCAGCTTATCGGGGCGGCAGGGTAGCACCAATGAGCAGTTCTTC
d_call: -; clone_size: -; j_call: TRBJ2-1; v_call: TRBV7-2; cdr3_aa: CASSLTPTQPPQYNEQFF; cdr3_nt: TGTGCCAGCAGCTTAACTCCAACCCAGCCTCCCCAATACAATGAGCAGTTCTTC
d_call: -; clone_size: -; j_call: TRBJ2-7; v_call: TRBV5-1; cdr3_aa: CASQAGEGVIYEQYF; cdr3_nt: TGCGCCAGTCAAGCTGGGGAAGGTGTGATCTACGAGCAGTACTTC
d_call: TRBD2; clone_size: -; j_call: TRBJ2-1; v_call: TRBV29-1; cdr3_aa: CSVAGRAGGGGEQFF; cdr3_nt: TGCAGCGTTGCCGGTCGAGCGGGAGGCGGCGGTGAGCAGTTCTTC
d_call: -; clone_size: -; j_call: TRBJ1-2; v_call: TRBV5-1; cdr3_aa: CASSLGGFQYGYTF; cdr3_nt: TGCGCCAGCAGCTTGGGGGGTTTTCAATATGGCTACACCTTC
d_call: -; clone_size: -; j_call: TRBJ2-1; v_call: TRBV7-9; cdr3_aa: CASSRAVQMQFF; cdr3_nt: TGTGCCAGCAGCCGGGCGGTTCAGATGCAGTTCTTC
d_call: TRBD1; clone_size: once; j_call: TRBJ2-1; v_call: TRBV7-7; cdr3_aa: CASSLGTGVNEQFF; cdr3_nt: TGTGCTAGCAGCTTGGGGACAGGGGTCAATGAGCAGTTCTTC
d_call: TRBD1; clone_size: -; j_call: TRBJ1-2; v_call: TRBV15; cdr3_aa: CATSRDKTGKDGYTF; cdr3_nt: TGTGCCACCAGCAGAGATAAGACAGGGAAGGATGGCTACACCTTC
d_call: -; clone_size: -; j_call: TRBJ2-3; v_call: TRBV5-4; cdr3_aa: CASSLVQGGTDTQYF; cdr3_nt: TGTGCCAGCAGCTTGGTCCAGGGAGGCACAGATACGCAGTATTTT
d_call: TRBD1; clone_size: -; j_call: TRBJ2-4; v_call: TRBV7-2; cdr3_aa: CASSRTGFGKNIQYF; cdr3_nt: TGTGCCAGCAGCCGGACAGGGTTTGGCAAAAACATTCAGTACTTC
d_call: -; clone_size: -; j_call: TRBJ2-7; v_call: TRBV4-1; cdr3_aa: CASSPRSWAYEQYF; cdr3_nt: TGCGCCAGCAGCCCCCGCAGTTGGGCCTACGAGCAGTACTTC
d_call: -; clone_size: -; j_call: TRBJ2-3; v_call: TRBV7-6; cdr3_aa: CASSPMGRGSITDTQYF; cdr3_nt: TGTGCCAGCAGTCCCATGGGGCGGGGAAGCATCACAGATACGCAGTATTTT
d_call: TRBD1; clone_size: -; j_call: TRBJ1-1; v_call: TRBV11-2; cdr3_aa: CASIQGAGRRGTEAFF; cdr3_nt: TGTGCCAGCATCCAGGGGGCAGGAAGGCGGGGCACTGAAGCTTTCTTT
d_call: TRBD2; clone_size: -; j_call: TRBJ2-5; v_call: TRBV5-1; cdr3_aa: CASLGLAGGLETQYF; cdr3_nt: TGCGCCAGCCTAGGACTAGCGGGGGGACTAGAGACCCAGTACTTC
d_call: TRBD1; clone_size: -; j_call: TRBJ1-3; v_call: TRBV6-6; cdr3_aa: CASSPGGRGLGNTIYF; cdr3_nt: TGTGCCAGCAGTCCCGGGGGCAGGGGGCTCGGAAACACCATATATTTT
d_call: -; clone_size: -; j_call: TRBJ1-4; v_call: TRBV2; cdr3_aa: CASNKGVESVEKLFF; cdr3_nt: TGTGCCAGCAATAAAGGGGTTGAGAGTGTTGAAAAACTGTTTTTT
d_call: -; clone_size: -; j_call: TRBJ2-1; v_call: TRBV5-1; cdr3_aa: CASRQTPESYNEQFF; cdr3_nt: TGCGCCAGCCGCCAAACACCCGAATCCTACAATGAGCAGTTCTTC